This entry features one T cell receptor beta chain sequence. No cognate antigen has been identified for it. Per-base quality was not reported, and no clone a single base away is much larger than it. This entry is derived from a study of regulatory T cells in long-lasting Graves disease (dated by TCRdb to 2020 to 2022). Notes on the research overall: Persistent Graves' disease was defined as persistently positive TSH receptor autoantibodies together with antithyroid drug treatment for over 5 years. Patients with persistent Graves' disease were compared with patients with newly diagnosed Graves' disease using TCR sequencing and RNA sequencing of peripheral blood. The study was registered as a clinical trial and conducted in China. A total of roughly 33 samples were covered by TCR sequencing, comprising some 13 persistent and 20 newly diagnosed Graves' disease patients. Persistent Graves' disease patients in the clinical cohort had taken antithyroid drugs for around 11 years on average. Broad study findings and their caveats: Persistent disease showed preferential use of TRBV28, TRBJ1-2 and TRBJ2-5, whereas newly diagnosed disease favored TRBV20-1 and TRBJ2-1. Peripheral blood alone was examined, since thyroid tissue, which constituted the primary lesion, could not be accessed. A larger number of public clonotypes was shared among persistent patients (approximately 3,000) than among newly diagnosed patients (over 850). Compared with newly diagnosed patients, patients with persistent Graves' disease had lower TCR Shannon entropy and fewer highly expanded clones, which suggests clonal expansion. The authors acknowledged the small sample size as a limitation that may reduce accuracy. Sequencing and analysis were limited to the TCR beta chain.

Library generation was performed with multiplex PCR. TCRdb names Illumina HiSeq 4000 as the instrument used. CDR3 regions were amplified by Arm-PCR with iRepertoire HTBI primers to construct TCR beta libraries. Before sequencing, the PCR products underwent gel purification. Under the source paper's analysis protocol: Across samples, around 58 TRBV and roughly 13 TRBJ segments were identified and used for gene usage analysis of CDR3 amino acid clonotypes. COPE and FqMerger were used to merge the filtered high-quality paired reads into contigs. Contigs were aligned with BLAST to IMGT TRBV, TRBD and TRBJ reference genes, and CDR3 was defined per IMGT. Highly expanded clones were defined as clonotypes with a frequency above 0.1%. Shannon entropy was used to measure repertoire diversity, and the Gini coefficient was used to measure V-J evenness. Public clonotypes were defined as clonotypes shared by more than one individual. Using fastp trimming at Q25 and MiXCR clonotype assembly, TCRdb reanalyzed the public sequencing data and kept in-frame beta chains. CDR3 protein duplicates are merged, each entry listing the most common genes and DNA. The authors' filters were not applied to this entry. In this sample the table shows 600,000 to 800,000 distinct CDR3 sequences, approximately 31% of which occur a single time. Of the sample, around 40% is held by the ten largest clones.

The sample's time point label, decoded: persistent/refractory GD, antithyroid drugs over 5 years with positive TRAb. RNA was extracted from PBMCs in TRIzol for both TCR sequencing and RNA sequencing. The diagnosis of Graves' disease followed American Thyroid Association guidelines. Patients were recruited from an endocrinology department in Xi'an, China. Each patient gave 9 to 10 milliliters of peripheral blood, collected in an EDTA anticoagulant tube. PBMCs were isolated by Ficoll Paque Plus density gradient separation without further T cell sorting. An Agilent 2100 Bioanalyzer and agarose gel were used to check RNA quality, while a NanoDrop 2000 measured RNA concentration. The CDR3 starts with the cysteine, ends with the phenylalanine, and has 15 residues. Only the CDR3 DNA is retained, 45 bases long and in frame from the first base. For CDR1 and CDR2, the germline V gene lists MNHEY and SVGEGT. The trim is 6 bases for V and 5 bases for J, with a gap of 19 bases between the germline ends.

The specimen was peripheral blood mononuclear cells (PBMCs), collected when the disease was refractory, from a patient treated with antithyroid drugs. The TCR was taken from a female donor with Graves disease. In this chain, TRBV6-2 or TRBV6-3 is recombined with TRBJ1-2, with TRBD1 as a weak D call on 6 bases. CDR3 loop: CASREGGPGEYGYTF. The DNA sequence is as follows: TGTGCCAGCAGGGAAGGGGGACCCGGGGAATATGGCTACACCTTC.